This TCR beta chain was identified during a study of blood T cells in healthy people across ages. The germline V gene encodes CDR1 DFQATT and CDR2 SNEGSKA (reference sequence). V lost 0 bases and J 3 bases, leaving 17 bases between the germline ends. The CDR3 length is 16 residues. This clonotype was seen a few times. A second PCR of about 6 to 12 cycles used a sample-barcoded 5' primer and a J-beta primer mix. MiXCR, run by TCRdb on the 5' RACE reads, gives a single entry per CDR3 protein. Of roughly 1,500,000 distinct CDR3 sequences listed, about 35% are singletons. The receptor's source is a woman under 40 in good health. Sequences were obtained from blood. The V call is TRBV20-1, the J call TRBJ1-2; D might be TRBD1 (6 bases). CDR3 in amino acids: CSARDQNPRGYYGYTF. The CDR3, as DNA: TGCAGTGCTAGAGATCAGAACCCGAGGGGGTACTATGGCTACACCTTC.